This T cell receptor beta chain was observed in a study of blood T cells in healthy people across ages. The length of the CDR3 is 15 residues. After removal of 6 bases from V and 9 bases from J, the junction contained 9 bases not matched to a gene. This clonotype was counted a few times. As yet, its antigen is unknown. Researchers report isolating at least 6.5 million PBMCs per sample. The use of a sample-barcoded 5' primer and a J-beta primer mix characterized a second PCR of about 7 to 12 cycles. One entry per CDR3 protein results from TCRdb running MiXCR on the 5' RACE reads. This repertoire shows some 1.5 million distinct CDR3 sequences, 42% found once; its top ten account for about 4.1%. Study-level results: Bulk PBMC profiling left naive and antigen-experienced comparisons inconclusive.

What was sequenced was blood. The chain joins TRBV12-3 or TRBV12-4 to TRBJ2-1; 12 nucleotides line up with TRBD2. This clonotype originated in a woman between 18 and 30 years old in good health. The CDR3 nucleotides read TGTGCCAGCAGCCCTAGCGGGGGGGCGCGTAGTGAGCAGTTCTTC. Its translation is CASSPSGGARSEQFF.